The T cell receptor beta chain under discussion was sequenced for a study of PD-L1 blockade in urothelial cancer. Sequencing used immunoSEQ multiplex PCR; TCRdb keeps in-frame clones, though not all of them. The profile shows about 87,000 clones, around 83% of them singletons. The time point denotes: pretreatment peripheral blood. Locally advanced or metastatic urothelial carcinoma was diagnosed in the patients. Germline lookup yields CDR1 GTSNPN and CDR2 SVGIG (reference sequence). The CDR3 contains 16 residues. Trimming removed 2 bases from V and 4 bases from J; junction bases left unmatched: 8. This sample comprised PBMCs, obtained around atezolizumab (anti-PD-L1) treatment. The V gene is TRBV30, the J gene TRBJ2-3; 11 bases match TRBD1. This TCR was sampled from a man between 60 and 75 years old with urothelial cancer. CDR3 sequence (DNA): TGTGCCTGGAGTTCGGGACAGGGGGTGTCGGCAGATACGCAGTATTTT. It specifies CAWSSGQGVSADTQYF.